The rows below give T cell receptor beta chains drawn from one sample of a study of cytomegalovirus exposure and HLA in healthy donors. Using immunoSEQ multiplex PCR, the repertoire was profiled, and TCRdb retains in-frame clones only, with some absent. There are 150,000 to 200,000 clones in the sample; just under 80% occur only once, and 9% to 10% lies in the top ten. The specimen sequenced was PBMCs. The receptors derive from a man in his late teens or twenties in good health and CMV-seropositive. The CDR3 runs from the conserved cysteine through the conserved F or W. D genes are given only for firm matches. Rows give clone size only sometimes, using once, few, many, or a class for an expanded clone.

-	-	TRBV5-1	TRBJ1-1	CASSLIFRGSRLGEAFF	TGCGCCAGCAGCTTAATATTCCGGGGATCCAGGTTAGGTGAAGCTTTCTTT
-	-	TRBV7-9	TRBJ1-1	CASSFSRQMNTEAFF	TGTGCCAGCAGCTTTTCCCGACAGATGAACACTGAAGCTTTCTTT
TRBD1	-	TRBV4-1	TRBJ1-5	CASSQDQGQINQPQHF	TGCGCCAGCAGCCAAGATCAGGGACAGATAAATCAGCCCCAGCATTTT
-	once	TRBV12-5	TRBJ1-1	CASAPSEGRAREAFF	TGTGCTAGTGCCCCCTCGGAGGGCCGGGCGAGGGAAGCTTTCTTT
TRBD2	few	TRBV5-1	TRBJ2-7	CASRWVAGDEQYF	TGCGCCAGCAGATGGGTAGCGGGAGACGAGCAGTACTTC
TRBD1	-	TRBV27	TRBJ2-3	CASRLRQGADDTQYF	TGTGCCAGTAGACTACGACAGGGGGCTGATGATACGCAGTATTTT
TRBD2	-	TRBV6-1	TRBJ2-7	CASSEASSGGEQYF	TGTGCCAGCAGTGAAGCGAGTAGCGGGGGCGAGCAGTACTTC
-	-	TRBV4-2	TRBJ1-4	CASSQAGSSNEKLFF	TGTGCCAGCAGCCAAGCCGGGAGTTCTAATGAAAAACTGTTTTTT
TRBD2	-	TRBV9	TRBJ2-1	CASSTLAGVGNEQFF	TGTGCCAGCAGCACACTAGCGGGAGTGGGGAATGAGCAGTTCTTC
TRBD1	-	TRBV29-1	TRBJ1-1	CSVEGTGETEAFF	TGCAGCGTTGAGGGGACAGGGGAGACTGAAGCTTTCTTT
TRBD2	-	TRBV7-2	TRBJ2-7	CASSQRLAGGKQYF	TGTGCCAGCAGCCAACGACTAGCGGGGGGTAAGCAGTACTTC
-	-	TRBV4-2	TRBJ1-3	CASSQARGLSGNTIYF	TGTGCCAGCAGCCAGGCCCGGGGTCTCTCTGGAAACACCATATATTTT
-	-	TRBV9	TRBJ1-1	CASSTQGRDTEAFF	TGTGCCAGCAGCACTCAGGGGAGAGACACTGAAGCTTTCTTT
TRBD1	few	TRBV7-8	TRBJ2-7	CASSYTGTGASYEQYF	TGTGCCAGCAGCTACACCGGGACAGGGGCCTCCTACGAGCAGTACTTC
TRBD2	-	TRBV4-3	TRBJ2-1	CASSQVGGVAGSYNEQFF	TGCGCCAGCAGCCAAGTGGGTGGGGTAGCGGGATCCTACAATGAGCAGTTCTTC
TRBD2	-	TRBV7-2	TRBJ2-7	CASSYTSGASYEQYF	TGTGCCAGCAGCTACACTAGCGGAGCCTCCTACGAGCAGTACTTC
TRBD2	-	TRBV11-2	TRBJ2-1	CASSRATGAGVDEQFF	TGTGCCAGCAGCCGCGCGACGGGAGCGGGAGTGGATGAGCAGTTCTTC
-	-	TRBV5-1	TRBJ1-1	CASSPGQLEAFF	TGCGCCAGCAGCCCGGGACAACTTGAAGCTTTCTTT
-	-	TRBV6-6	TRBJ1-4	CASSYPTRQDEKLFF	TGTGCCAGCAGTTACCCCACAAGACAGGATGAAAAACTGTTTTTT
-	-	TRBV5-5	TRBJ1-4	CASSFWSAGTNEKLFF	TGTGCCAGCAGCTTCTGGAGTGCGGGGACTAATGAAAAACTGTTTTTT
TRBD1	-	TRBV6-5	TRBJ1-2	CASRATGTGGKGYTF	TGTGCCAGCAGGGCCACCGGGACAGGGGGGAAAGGCTACACCTTC
TRBD1	-	TRBV7-6	TRBJ2-1	CASSLTGYGENEQFF	TGTGCCAGCAGCTTGACAGGGTACGGGGAGAATGAGCAGTTCTTC
-	-	TRBV15	TRBJ2-7	CATSRGTSSYEQYF	TGTGCCACCAGCAGGGGGACATCCTCCTACGAGCAGTACTTC
-	-	TRBV6-5	TRBJ2-7	CATTLSGETLYEQYF	TGTGCCACCACCCTGAGTGGGGAGACACTCTACGAGCAGTACTTC
-	-	TRBV5-4	TRBJ2-6	CASSLPRGTGANVLTF	TGTGCCAGCAGCTTGCCCAGGGGAACCGGGGCCAACGTCCTGACTTTC
-	once	TRBV6-5	TRBJ1-1	CASSPPGNTEAFF	TGTGCCAGCAGCCCGCCCGGGAACACTGAAGCTTTCTTT
TRBD2	once	TRBV7-6	TRBJ2-7	CASSEEREAYEQYF	TGTGCCAGCAGCGAAGAGCGGGAAGCCTACGAGCAGTACTTC
TRBD2	-	TRBV6-4	TRBJ2-3	CAIQPRGGGDSTDTQYF	TGTGCCATCCAACCGAGGGGTGGGGGGGATAGCACAGATACGCAGTATTTT
-	-	TRBV5-1	TRBJ2-1	CASRSGTPRFF	TGCGCCAGCAGGTCCGGGACTCCAAGGTTCTTC
TRBD1	-	TRBV15	TRBJ2-7	CATSREQGTEQYF	TGTGCCACCAGCAGGGAACAGGGGACCGAGCAGTACTTC
-	-	TRBV5-1	TRBJ1-1	CASNLQGEDTEAFF	TGCGCCAGCAATTTACAGGGCGAGGACACTGAAGCTTTCTTT
-	-	TRBV6-5	TRBJ2-1	CASSYSGTPYNEQFF	TGTGCCAGCAGTTACTCTGGCACGCCCTACAATGAGCAGTTCTTC
-	-	TRBV27	TRBJ1-4	CASRQRARMGEKLFF	TGTGCCAGCAGGCAGCGGGCCAGGATGGGGGAAAAACTGTTTTTT
-	-	TRBV29-1	TRBJ1-4	CSVEDRSGRGGVFF	TGCAGCGTTGAGGACCGCTCGGGGCGGGGAGGGGTGTTTTTT
-	-	TRBV6-5	TRBJ1-3	CASSYSILQGGNTIYF	TGTGCCAGCAGTTACTCGATTTTGCAGGGTGGAAACACCATATATTTT
TRBD1	-	TRBV27	TRBJ1-1	CASSPRTGEVTFF	TGTGCCAGCAGTCCAAGGACAGGGGAGGTAACTTTCTTT
TRBD2	-	TRBV10-1	TRBJ2-7	CASSGGVTSGTYEQYF	TGCGCCAGCAGTGGAGGGGTGACTAGCGGGACCTACGAGCAGTACTTC
-	-	TRBV9	TRBJ2-3	CATSRLTDTQYF	TGTGCCACCTCGAGGCTCACAGATACGCAGTATTTT
TRBD1	once	TRBV27	TRBJ2-7	CASSLGLDRGYEQYF	TGTGCCAGCAGTTTAGGACTGGACAGGGGCTACGAGCAGTACTTC
-	few	TRBV6-5	TRBJ1-2	CASSYSGAGYTF	TGTGCCAGCAGTTACTCGGGGGCTGGCTACACCTTC
TRBD1	-	TRBV29-1	TRBJ1-1	CSGQGARTEAFF	TGCAGCGGTCAGGGGGCGAGGACTGAAGCTTTCTTT
-	-	TRBV2	TRBJ2-5	CASSERGWNRETQYF	TGTGCCAGCAGTGAAAGGGGGTGGAACCGAGAGACCCAGTACTTC
TRBD1	-	TRBV13	TRBJ2-7	CASSTKRGPEQYF	TGTGCCAGCAGCACAAAAAGGGGGCCCGAGCAGTACTTC
-	-	TRBV5-1	TRBJ2-3	CASSLRTGGTDTQYF	TGCGCCAGCAGCTTACGGACAGGAGGGACAGATACGCAGTATTTT
-	-	TRBV5-6	TRBJ2-7	CASRRRSAYEQYF	TGTGCCAGCAGGAGACGGAGCGCCTACGAGCAGTACTTC
TRBD1	-	TRBV18	TRBJ1-2	CASSETGGAFGYTF	TGTGCCAGCTCCGAAACAGGGGGCGCGTTTGGCTACACCTTC
TRBD2	-	TRBV4-1	TRBJ2-2	CASSQLTSGGVNGELFF	TGCGCCAGCAGCCAACTGACTAGTGGGGGGGTTAACGGGGAGCTGTTTTTT
TRBD2	-	TRBV5-1	TRBJ2-5	CASSQTTSFETQYF	TGCGCCAGCAGCCAGACGACTAGCTTCGAGACCCAGTACTTC
TRBD2	-	TRBV11-3	TRBJ2-1	CASSPLAGRGEQFF	TGTGCCAGCAGCCCTCTAGCGGGGCGGGGGGAGCAGTTCTTC
-	-	TRBV28	TRBJ1-5	CASSPPGRSNQPQHF	TGTGCCAGCAGTCCTCCGGGAAGGAGCAATCAGCCCCAGCATTTT
-	-	TRBV27	TRBJ2-1	CASSSPPNEQFF	TGTGCCAGCAGTTCCCCTCCCAATGAGCAGTTCTTC